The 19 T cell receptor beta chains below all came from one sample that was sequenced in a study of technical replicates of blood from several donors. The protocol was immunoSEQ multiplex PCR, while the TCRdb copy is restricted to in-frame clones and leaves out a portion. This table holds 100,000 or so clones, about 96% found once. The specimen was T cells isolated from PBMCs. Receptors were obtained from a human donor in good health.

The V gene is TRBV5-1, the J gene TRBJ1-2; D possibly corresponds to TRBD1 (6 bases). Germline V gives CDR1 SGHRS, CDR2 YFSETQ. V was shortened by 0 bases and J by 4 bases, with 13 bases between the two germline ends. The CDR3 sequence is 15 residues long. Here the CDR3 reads CASSLESGGLYGYTF. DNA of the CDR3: TGCGCCAGCAGCTTGGAATCGGGGGGCCTCTATGGCTACACCTTC. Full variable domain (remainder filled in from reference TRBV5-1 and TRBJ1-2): KAGVTQTPRYLIKTRGQQVTLSCSPISGHRSVSWYQQTPGQGLQFLFEYFSETQRNKGNFPGRFSGRQFSNSRSEMNVSTLELGDSALYLCASSLESGGLYGYTFGSGTRLTVV.

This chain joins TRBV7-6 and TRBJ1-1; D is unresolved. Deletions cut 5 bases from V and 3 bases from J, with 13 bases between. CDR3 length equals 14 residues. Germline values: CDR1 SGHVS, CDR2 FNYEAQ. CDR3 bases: TGTGCCAGCAGCCCGGCCCTCGGGGACACTGAAGCTTTCTTT. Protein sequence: CASSPALGDTEAFF.

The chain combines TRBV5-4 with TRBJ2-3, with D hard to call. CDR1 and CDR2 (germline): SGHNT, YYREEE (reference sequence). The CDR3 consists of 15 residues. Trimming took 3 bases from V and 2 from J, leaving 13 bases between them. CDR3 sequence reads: CASSSYNSNTDTQYF. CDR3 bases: TGTGCCAGCAGCTCGTACAACAGTAACACAGATACGCAGTATTTT. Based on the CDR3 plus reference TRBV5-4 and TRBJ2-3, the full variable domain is ETGVTQSPTHLIKTRGQQVTLRCSSQSGHNTVSWYQQALGQGPQFIFQYYREEENGRGNFPPRFSGLQFPNYSSELNVNALELDDSALYLCASSSYNSNTDTQYFGPGTRLTVL.

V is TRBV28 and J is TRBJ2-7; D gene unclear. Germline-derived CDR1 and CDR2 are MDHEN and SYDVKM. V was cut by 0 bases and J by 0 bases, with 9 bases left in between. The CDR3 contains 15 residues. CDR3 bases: TGTGCCAGCAGTTTATGGACGACTGGCTCCTACGAGCAGTACTTC. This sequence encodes CASSLWTTGSYEQYF.

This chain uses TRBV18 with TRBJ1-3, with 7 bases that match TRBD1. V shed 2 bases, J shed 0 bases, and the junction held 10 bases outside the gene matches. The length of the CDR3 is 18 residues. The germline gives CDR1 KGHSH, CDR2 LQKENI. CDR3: CASSPWGPGQSSGNTIYF. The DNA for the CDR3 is TGTGCCAGCTCACCATGGGGGCCGGGACAGAGCTCTGGAAACACCATATATTTT.

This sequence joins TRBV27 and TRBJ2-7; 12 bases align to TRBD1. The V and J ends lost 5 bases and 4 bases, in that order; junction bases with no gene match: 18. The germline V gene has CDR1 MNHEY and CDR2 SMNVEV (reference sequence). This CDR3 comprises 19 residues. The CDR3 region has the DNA TGTGCCAGCAGTCCCGACCGGGACAGGGGGCAAACGGGAGTATACGAGCAGTACTTC. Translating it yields CASSPDRDRGQTGVYEQYF.

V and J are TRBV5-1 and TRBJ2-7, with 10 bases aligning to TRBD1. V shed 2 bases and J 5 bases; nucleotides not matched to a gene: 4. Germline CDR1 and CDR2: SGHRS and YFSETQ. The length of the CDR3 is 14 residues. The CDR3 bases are TGCGCCAGCAGCTTCCGACAGGGGGCGAACGAGCAGTACTTC. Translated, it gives CASSFRQGANEQYF. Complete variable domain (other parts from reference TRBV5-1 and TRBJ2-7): KAGVTQTPRYLIKTRGQQVTLSCSPISGHRSVSWYQQTPGQGLQFLFEYFSETQRNKGNFPGRFSGRQFSNSRSEMNVSTLELGDSALYLCASSFRQGANEQYFGPGTRLTVT.

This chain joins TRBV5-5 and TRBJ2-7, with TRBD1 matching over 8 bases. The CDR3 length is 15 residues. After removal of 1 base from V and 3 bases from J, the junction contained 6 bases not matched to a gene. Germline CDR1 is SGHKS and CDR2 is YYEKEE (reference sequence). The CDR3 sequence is CASSLTGGLNYEQYF. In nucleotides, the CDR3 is TGTGCCAGCAGCTTGACAGGGGGGCTCAACTACGAGCAGTACTTC.

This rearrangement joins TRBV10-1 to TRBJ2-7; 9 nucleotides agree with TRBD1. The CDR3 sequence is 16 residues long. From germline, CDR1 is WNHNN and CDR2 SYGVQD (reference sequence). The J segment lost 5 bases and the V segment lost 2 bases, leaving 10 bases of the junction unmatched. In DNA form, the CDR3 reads TGCGCCAGCAGTGAGAGAAGGGACAGGGTTTTCGACGAGCAGTACTTC. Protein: CASSERRDRVFDEQYF.

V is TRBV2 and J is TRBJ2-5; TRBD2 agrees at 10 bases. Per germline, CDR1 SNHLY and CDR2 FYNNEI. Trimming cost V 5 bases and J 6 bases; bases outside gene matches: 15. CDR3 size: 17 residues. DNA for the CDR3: TGTGCCAGCAGTCCCGGAGGTCCAGCGGGGGGGCCGAAGACCCAGTACTTC. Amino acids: CASSPGGPAGGPKTQYF.

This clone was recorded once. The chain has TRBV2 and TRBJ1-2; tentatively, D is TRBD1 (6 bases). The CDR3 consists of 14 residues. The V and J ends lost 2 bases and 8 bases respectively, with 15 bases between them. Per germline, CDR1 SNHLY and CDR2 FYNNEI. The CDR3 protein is CASSELQGAGGYTF. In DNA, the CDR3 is TGTGCCAGCAGTGAATTACAGGGAGCAGGCGGCTACACCTTC.

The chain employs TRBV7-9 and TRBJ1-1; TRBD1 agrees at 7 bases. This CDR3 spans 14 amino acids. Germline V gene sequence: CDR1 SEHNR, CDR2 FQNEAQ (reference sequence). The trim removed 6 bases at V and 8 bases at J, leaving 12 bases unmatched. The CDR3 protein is CASSVQGTQLEAFF. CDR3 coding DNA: TGTGCCAGCAGTGTACAGGGGACCCAGTTGGAAGCTTTCTTT.

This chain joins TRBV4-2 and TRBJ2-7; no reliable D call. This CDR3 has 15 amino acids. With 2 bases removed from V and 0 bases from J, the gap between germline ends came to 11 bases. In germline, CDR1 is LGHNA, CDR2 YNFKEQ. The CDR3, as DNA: TGTGCCAGCAGCCAACAACAGCCAAACTCCTACGAGCAGTACTTC. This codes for CASSQQQPNSYEQYF.

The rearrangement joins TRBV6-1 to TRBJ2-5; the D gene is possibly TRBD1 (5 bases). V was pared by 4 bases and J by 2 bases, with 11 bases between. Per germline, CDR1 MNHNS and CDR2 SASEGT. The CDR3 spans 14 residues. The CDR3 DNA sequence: TGTGCCAGCAGTGTGCTACAGGAGCAAGAGACCCAGTACTTC. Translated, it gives CASSVLQEQETQYF.

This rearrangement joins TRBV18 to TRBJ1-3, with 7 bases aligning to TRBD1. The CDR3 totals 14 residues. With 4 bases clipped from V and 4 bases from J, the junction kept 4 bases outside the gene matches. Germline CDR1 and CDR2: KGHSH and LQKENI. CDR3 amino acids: CASSQGQQGNTIYF. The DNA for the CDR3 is TGTGCCAGCTCACAGGGACAGCAAGGAAACACCATATATTTT. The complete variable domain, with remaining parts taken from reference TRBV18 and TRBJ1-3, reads NAGVMQNPRHLVRRRGQEARLRCSPMKGHSHVYWYRQLPEEGLKFMVYLQKENIIDESGMPKERFSAEFPKEGPSILRIQQVVRGDSAAYFCASSQGQQGNTIYFGEGSWLTVV.

The CDR3 bases are TGTGCCAGCAGCTTACTCGGACAGTCACCCCTCCACTTT. This sequence encodes CASSLLGQSPLHF. This chain uses TRBV7-9 with TRBJ1-6; D may be TRBD1 (6 bases). This CDR3 contains 13 residues. Trimming cost V 2 bases and J 10 bases, with 9 bases left between them. Germline V gene sequence: CDR1 SEHNR, CDR2 FQNEAQ (reference sequence).

CDR3 nucleotides: TGTGCCAGCAGCGTAGTGGAGGGGCATGAGCAGTTCTTC. Translated, it gives CASSVVEGHEQFF. The genes are TRBV9 and TRBJ2-1; a weak D match, TRBD2 (6 bases). Between the trimmed V and J ends, which lost 0 bases and 8 bases, there was a span of 9 bases. The length of the CDR3 is 13 residues. The germline V gene encodes CDR1 SGDLS and CDR2 YYNGEE.

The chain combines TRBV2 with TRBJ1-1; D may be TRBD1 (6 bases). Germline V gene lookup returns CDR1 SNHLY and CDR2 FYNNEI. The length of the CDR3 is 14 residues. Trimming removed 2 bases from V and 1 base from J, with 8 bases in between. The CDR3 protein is CASSEQGQNTEAFF. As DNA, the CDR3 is TGTGCCAGCAGTGAACAGGGGCAGAACACTGAAGCTTTCTTT.

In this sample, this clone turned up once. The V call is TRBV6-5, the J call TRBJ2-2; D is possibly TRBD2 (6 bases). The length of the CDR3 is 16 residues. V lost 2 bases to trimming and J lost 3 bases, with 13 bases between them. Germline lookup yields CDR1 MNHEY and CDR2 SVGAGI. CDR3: CASSYVGREDTGELFF. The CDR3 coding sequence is TGTGCCAGCAGTTACGTGGGAAGGGAGGACACCGGGGAGCTGTTTTTT.